Following are 28 T cell receptor beta chains from one sample sequenced in a study of identifying expanded T cells in peripheral blood (dated by TCRdb to the late 2010s). Libraries were made using the immunoSEQ multiplex PCR assay. In TCRdb, the immuneACCESS table is reduced to in-frame sequences with V and J assigned. These tables do not hold every clone; where another copy was compared, an unresolved V gene accounts for under half, and the others remain unexplained. The sample data list 45,000 to 75,000 clones, and around four fifths of these were observed just once. The biggest ten clones account for approximately 17% of the sample. Source material: blood. These receptors were collected from a person between 18 and 69 years old in good health.

The V call is TRBV28, the J call TRBJ2-7, with D possibly matching TRBD1 (6 bases). The CDR3 covers 12 residues. V was clipped by 6 bases and J by 5 bases, with 11 bases between them. Germline CDR1 reads MDHEN; CDR2 reads SYDVKM. CDR3 nucleotides: TGTGCCAGCAGCACAGGGTACCACGAGCAGTACGTC. Its protein product is CASSTGYHEQYV.

J is TRBJ1-2 and V is TRBV5-1; D not certain. Germline V lookup: CDR1 SGHRS, CDR2 YFSETQ. Trimming stripped 3 bases from V and 5 bases from J, with 5 bases between. The CDR3 loop spans 11 amino acids. The CDR3 is CASSSLYGYTF. CDR3 coding DNA: TGCGCCAGCAGCTCATTATATGGCTACACCTTC. The whole variable domain, filled in from reference TRBV5-1 and TRBJ1-2, reads KAGVTQTPRYLIKTRGQQVTLSCSPISGHRSVSWYQQTPGQGLQFLFEYFSETQRNKGNFPGRFSGRQFSNSRSEMNVSTLELGDSALYLCASSSLYGYTFGSGTRLTVV.

This rearrangement joins TRBV20-1 to TRBJ2-5; perhaps TRBD2 as D (6 bases). The CDR3 has 11 amino acids. Germline CDR1 and CDR2: DFQATT and SNEGSKA (reference sequence). V was clipped by 6 bases and J by 5 bases, with 10 bases between them. CDR3 in DNA: TGCAGTGCCTGGGGGGAGGAGACCCAGTACTTC. It encodes CSAWGEETQYF.

The J gene is TRBJ1-3, the V gene TRBV18, with unresolved D. CDR1 and CDR2 (germline): KGHSH, LQKENI. The CDR3 runs 14 residues. Deletions cut 3 bases from V and 0 bases from J, with 6 bases between. CDR3 in amino acids: CASSPGSSGNTIYF. The DNA of the CDR3 is TGTGCCAGCTCACCGGGAAGCTCTGGAAACACCATATATTTT. Based on the CDR3 plus reference TRBV18 and TRBJ1-3, the full variable domain is NAGVMQNPRHLVRRRGQEARLRCSPMKGHSHVYWYRQLPEEGLKFMVYLQKENIIDESGMPKERFSAEFPKEGPSILRIQQVVRGDSAAYFCASSPGSSGNTIYFGEGSWLTVV.

This chain joins TRBV5-4 and TRBJ1-1; 7 nucleotides match TRBD1. The CDR3 sequence is 15 residues long. V dropped 4 bases and J dropped 0; count of bases not matched to a gene: 6. CDR1 and CDR2 (germline): SGHNT, YYREEE (reference sequence). This chain's CDR3 is CASSPQGRLNTEAFF. The CDR3 DNA reads TGTGCCAGCAGCCCACAGGGGCGTCTGAACACTGAAGCTTTCTTT.

This rearrangement joins TRBV19 to TRBJ2-5, with a weak D call TRBD2 (5 bases). This CDR3 is 15 amino acids long. The germline V gene has CDR1 LNHDA and CDR2 SQIVND (reference sequence). With 5 bases removed from V and 5 bases from J, the gap between germline ends came to 18 bases. This CDR3 is CASSASSRSGETQYF. CDR3 DNA sequence: TGTGCCAGTAGTGCTAGCTCCCGGTCTGGGGAGACCCAGTACTTC. The entire variable domain, with the rest obtained from reference TRBV19 and TRBJ2-5, is as follows: DGGITQSPKYLFRKEGQNVTLSCEQNLNHDAMYWYRQDPGQGLRLIYYSQIVNDFQKGDIAEGYSVSREKKESFPLTVTSAQKNPTAFYLCASSASSRSGETQYFGPGTRLLVL.

This chain connects TRBV6-1 to TRBJ2-6; 7 bases are a match to TRBD1. The V gene end was trimmed by 6 bases and the J gene end by 1 base; junction bases not matched to a gene: 3. Germline CDR1 and CDR2: MNHNS and SASEGT. This CDR3 region has 15 residues. The CDR3 reads CASSPQGSGANVLTF. The DNA for the CDR3 is TGTGCCAGCAGCCCACAGGGGTCTGGGGCCAACGTCCTGACTTTC.

This chain uses TRBV6-1 with TRBJ1-2, with TRBD1 as a possible D gene (6 bases). Germline CDR1 is MNHNS and CDR2 is SASEGT. The CDR3 length is 15 residues. Trimming shortened V by 0 bases and J by 4 bases, and 12 bases separated the two germline ends. This chain's CDR3 is CASSEAHQGFYGYTF. The CDR3 DNA reads as TGTGCCAGCAGTGAAGCGCATCAGGGGTTCTATGGCTACACCTTC.

This chain uses TRBV5-6 with TRBJ2-3; 9 bases are shared with TRBD1. CDR3 length: 15 residues. The germline gives CDR1 SGHDT, CDR2 YYEEEE. The V gene end was trimmed by 3 bases and the J gene end by 4 bases; junction bases not matched to a gene: 6. The CDR3 nucleotides read TGTGCCAGCAGCTGGGACAGGGTTAATGCAGATACGCAGTATTTT. This encodes CASSWDRVNADTQYF. The full variable domain, completed using reference TRBV5-6 and TRBJ2-3, is DAGVTQSPTHLIKTRGQQVTLRCSPKSGHDTVSWYQQALGQGPQFIFQYYEEEERQRGNFPDRFSGHQFPNYSSELNVNALLLGDSALYLCASSWDRVNADTQYFGPGTRLTVL.

This chain joins TRBV7-2 and TRBJ2-3; D gene unclear. The germline gives CDR1 SGHTA, CDR2 FQGNSA. Between the trimmed V and J ends, which lost 10 bases and 4 bases, there was a span of 15 bases. CDR3 length: 13 amino acids. In DNA form, the CDR3 reads TGTGCCACCACGGAAACTTGGGCAGATACGCAGTATTTT. This codes for CATTETWADTQYF.

CDR3 nucleotides: TGTGCCAGCAGCGCGCAGGGGGCCGGGAACACTGAAGCTTTCTTT. This codes for CASSAQGAGNTEAFF. The chain employs TRBV7-9 and TRBJ1-1, with 8 bases lining up with TRBD1. CDR1 SEHNR and CDR2 FQNEAQ come from the germline V gene (reference sequence). Trimming at V came to 5 bases and at J to 1 base, leaving 6 bases not matched to a gene. The CDR3 extends over 15 amino acids.

The V call is TRBV4-1, the J call TRBJ1-2, with a weak D call TRBD1 (5 bases). This CDR3 is built from 13 residues. Looked up from germline, CDR1 is MGHRA and CDR2 is YSYEKL. Deletions cut 3 bases from V and 4 bases from J, with 9 bases between. CDR3 DNA sequence: TGCGCCAGCAGCCAGGGGGGTGGCTATGGCTACACCTTC. The encoded protein is CASSQGGGYGYTF.

This clone turned up a few times. This chain connects TRBV27 to TRBJ1-2; TRBD1 agrees at 9 bases. CDR3 length: 14 amino acids. Germline CDR1 MNHEY, CDR2 SMNVEV (reference sequence). The V and J ends lost 6 bases and 4 bases, in that order; junction bases with no gene match: 6. The CDR3, as DNA: TGTGCCAGCAGCCCACAGGGGGCGGGCTATGGCTACACCTTC. Encoded protein: CASSPQGAGYGYTF.

The chain uses TRBV5-4 and TRBJ2-7; possible D gene TRBD1, 6 bases. Trimming stripped 6 bases from V and 0 bases from J, with 10 bases between. The CDR3 extends over 13 amino acids. The germline CDR1 and CDR2 sequences are SGHNT and YYREEE (reference sequence). CDR3 DNA sequence: TGTGCCAGCAATCAGGGGACCTCCTACGAGCAGTACTTC. Protein product: CASNQGTSYEQYF.

The genes are TRBV27 and TRBJ2-1; TRBD2 aligns across 11 bases. This CDR3 has 19 residues. V shed 6 bases and J 8 bases; nucleotides not matched to a gene: 21. Germline V gene sequence: CDR1 MNHEY, CDR2 SMNVEV (reference sequence). The CDR3 region has the DNA TGTGCCAGCAGCCCCAGGGCCCCGGCCACTAGCGGGAGACTGCATGAGCAGTTCTTC. The encoded protein is CASSPRAPATSGRLHEQFF.

The chain couples TRBV5-5 to TRBJ1-2; the match to TRBD1 covers 11 bases. CDR3 length: 15 residues. CDR1 is SGHKS and CDR2 is YYEKEE in the germline V gene (reference sequence). V dropped 4 bases and J dropped 0; count of bases not matched to a gene: 2. In nucleotides, the CDR3 is TGTGCCAGCAGCCCGGGACAGGGGGCTAACTATGGCTACACCTTC. Encoded protein: CASSPGQGANYGYTF.

The chain employs TRBV27 and TRBJ2-3; D possibly corresponds to TRBD2 (5 bases). The CDR3 covers 13 residues. CDR1 is MNHEY, CDR2 SMNVEV, per germline (reference sequence). Trimming cost V 7 bases and J 3 bases, with 11 bases left between them. The CDR3 nucleotides are TGTGCCAGCAAATTAACGGGAACAGATACGCAGTATTTT. It is translated as CASKLTGTDTQYF.

This rearrangement joins TRBV5-4 to TRBJ1-1; TRBD1 matches 8 bases. Trimming at V came to 7 bases and at J to 7 bases, leaving 9 bases not matched to a gene. The CDR3 runs 13 residues. Germline values: CDR1 SGHNT, CDR2 YYREEE (reference sequence). CDR3 DNA: TGTGCCAGCTCGACTAACAGGGGGGATGAAGCTTTCTTT. Amino acid sequence: CASSTNRGDEAFF.

This clone came up once. The rearrangement links TRBV6-1 to TRBJ2-7; tentatively, D is TRBD2 (6 bases). This CDR3 is built from 12 residues. V dropped 5 bases and J dropped 4 bases, with 9 bases sitting between them. Germline-derived CDR1 and CDR2 are MNHNS and SASEGT. The CDR3 bases are TGTGCCAGCAGTTTTCGGGGGTACGAGCAGTACTTC. It encodes CASSFRGYEQYF.

This clone turned up a few times. The chain couples TRBV21-1 to TRBJ1-6; TRBD1, the table's D call, lacks a check against the DNA. TRBV21-1 is a pseudogene segment. CDR3 length: 14 amino acids. The CDR3 spells CASSGWAHNSPLHF. The CDR3 DNA follows: TGTGCCAGCAGCGGCTGGGCCCATAATTCACCCCTCCACTTT.

This clone was detected a few times. The chain is built from TRBV5-6 and TRBJ1-2; a weak D match, TRBD1 (5 bases). This CDR3 is 15 amino acids long. The ends were cut back, 4 bases at V and 3 bases at J, with 16 bases in the middle. Germline lookup yields CDR1 SGHDT and CDR2 YYEEEE. The CDR3, as DNA: TGTGCCAGCAGCCCGGTGGGGCAGGGCCACTATGGCTACACCTTC. It encodes CASSPVGQGHYGYTF.

The V and J genes are TRBV5-4 and TRBJ2-7, with 7 bases fitting TRBD1. There are 14 residues in the CDR3. Per germline, CDR1 SGHNT and CDR2 YYREEE (reference sequence). The ends lost 3 bases at V and 0 bases at J; junction bases unmatched: 3. CDR3 amino acids: CASSSTGNSYEQYF. For the CDR3, the DNA is TGTGCCAGCAGCTCGACAGGGAACTCCTACGAGCAGTACTTC.

This rearrangement joins TRBV6-1 to TRBJ1-1; D may be TRBD1 (5 bases). V was pared by 10 bases and J by 1 base, with 10 bases between. The germline V gene encodes CDR1 MNHNS and CDR2 SASEGT. This CDR3 spans 12 amino acids. The CDR3 sequence: CATGGWNTEAFF. In DNA form, the CDR3 reads TGTGCCACGGGGGGGTGGAACACTGAAGCTTTCTTT.

The chain has TRBV9 and TRBJ2-1; D uncertain. This CDR3 comprises 15 residues. From germline, CDR1 is SGDLS and CDR2 YYNGEE. The germline V and J ends were trimmed by 1 base and 5 bases, with 13 bases remaining between them. CDR3 loop: CASSVSQGRNNEQFF. The CDR3 DNA follows: TGTGCCAGCAGCGTAAGCCAAGGTCGGAACAATGAGCAGTTCTTC.

This chain links TRBV19 with TRBJ2-3; D unclear. Per the germline V gene, CDR1 is LNHDA and CDR2 is SQIVND (reference sequence). The CDR3 extends over 14 amino acids. V gave up 1 base and J gave up 6 bases, with 11 bases separating them. The CDR3 nucleotides read TGTGCCAGTAGTATAGCCAGCAGGTCCGATACGCAGTATTTT. Protein sequence: CASSIASRSDTQYF.

The chain is built from TRBV29-1 and TRBJ2-3; D call uncertain. CDR1 and CDR2 from the germline V gene are SQVTM and ANQGSEA. Between the trimmed V and J ends, which lost 6 bases and 3 bases, there was a span of 7 bases. The CDR3 loop spans 11 amino acids. The CDR3 DNA follows: TGCAGCGTGGCCGGGACAGATACGCAGTATTTT. It codes for CSVAGTDTQYF.

The chain joins TRBV5-1 to TRBJ1-2, with D unclear. CDR3 length: 12 amino acids. V lost 0 bases and J lost 8, with 8 bases in between. Looked up from germline, CDR1 is SGHRS and CDR2 is YFSETQ. The CDR3 DNA is TGCGCCAGCAGCTTGGGGTCCGGAGGCTACACCTTC. Its protein is CASSLGSGGYTF.

This chain links TRBV5-1 with TRBJ1-1, with 7 bases matching TRBD1. The CDR3 is 17 amino acids. CDR1 is SGHRS, CDR2 YFSETQ, per germline. The V gene end was trimmed by 4 bases and the J gene end by 8 bases; junction bases not matched to a gene: 20. CDR3 nucleotide sequence: TGCGCCAGCAGCCTGATCGTAAGCCAGGACAGGAGATACGAAGCTTTCTTT. It specifies CASSLIVSQDRRYEAFF.